This T cell receptor (beta chain) was sequenced during a study of blood T cell repertoires in COVID-19. Study as a whole: The United States, Italy and Spain were the sources of the acute and convalescent COVID-19 samples.

Assay: immunoSEQ multiplex PCR; the TCRdb copy retains only in-frame clones and omits some. The data contain about 310,000 clones, roughly 84% of them singletons. The length of the CDR3 is 16 residues. Germline V gene lookup returns CDR1 SNHLY and CDR2 FYNNEI. The J segment lost 3 bases and the V segment lost 6 bases, leaving 8 bases of the junction unmatched. The chain recombines TRBV2 with TRBJ2-1; 10 bases are shared with TRBD2. This clonotype was obtained from a middle-aged man with active or convalescent COVID-19. The sequenced material came from peripheral blood. The CDR3 here is CASRESLAGVYNEQFF. For the CDR3, the DNA is TGTGCCAGCAGAGAAAGTCTAGCGGGGGTCTACAATGAGCAGTTCTTC.